This T cell receptor (beta chain) came from a study of shared clonotypes between healthy human individuals. Only Caucasian adults living in Nashville, Tennessee served as donors. There are a few counts of this clone. The target antigen is unknown. The assay used deep level. Sequencing used immunoSEQ multiplex PCR; TCRdb keeps in-frame clones, though not all of them. In the table there are around 95,000 clones, under 70% of which are singletons. Study findings and constraints: Having only a few donors restricted how much genetic and exposure-history diversity was captured.

The sequenced sample consisted of memory CD8+ T cells sorted from blood. The subset denotes: CD45RO+ cells pooled with CCR7-negative TemRA cells. This clonotype was sampled from a man aged 25 to 40 in good health.

The CDR3 DNA reads TGCGCCAGCAGTGCGATAGCGGGACTGAATGAGCAGTTCTTC. Protein: CASSAIAGLNEQFF. The chain is built from TRBV10-2 and TRBJ2-1; 8 nucleotides line up with TRBD2. The CDR3 sequence is 14 residues long. From germline, CDR1 is WSHSY and CDR2 SAAADI. V gave up 4 bases and J gave up 7 bases; unmatched junction bases: 6.